What follows describes a single T cell receptor beta chain. The data were obtained in a study of blood T cell repertoires in COVID-19. Looking at the study overall: The samples span acute and convalescent COVID-19 from the United States, Italy and Spain.

Only in-frame clones appear in the TCRdb table, and some are missing; sequencing was by immunoSEQ multiplex PCR. The sample yields about 400,000 clones, roughly 87% seen once. Trimming took off 4 bases at V and 8 bases at J, with 6 bases between the two ends. The germline V gene encodes CDR1 SGHDN and CDR2 FVKESK. The CDR3 loop spans 11 amino acids. The TCR originated in a woman aged 35 to 49 with acute COVID-19. The sequenced sample was PBMCs or T cells enriched from blood (not recorded which). This chain links TRBV14 with TRBJ2-1; D is uncertain. CDR3 bases: TGTGCCAGCAGCCTGTCGGATGAGCAGTTCTTC. Encoded protein: CASSLSDEQFF. Full variable domain (missing parts from reference TRBV14 and TRBJ2-1): EAGVTQFPSHSVIEKGQTVTLRCDPISGHDNLYWYRRVMGKEIKFLLHFVKESKQDESGMPNNRFLAERTGGTYSTLKVQPAELEDSGVYFCASSLSDEQFFGPGTRLTVL.